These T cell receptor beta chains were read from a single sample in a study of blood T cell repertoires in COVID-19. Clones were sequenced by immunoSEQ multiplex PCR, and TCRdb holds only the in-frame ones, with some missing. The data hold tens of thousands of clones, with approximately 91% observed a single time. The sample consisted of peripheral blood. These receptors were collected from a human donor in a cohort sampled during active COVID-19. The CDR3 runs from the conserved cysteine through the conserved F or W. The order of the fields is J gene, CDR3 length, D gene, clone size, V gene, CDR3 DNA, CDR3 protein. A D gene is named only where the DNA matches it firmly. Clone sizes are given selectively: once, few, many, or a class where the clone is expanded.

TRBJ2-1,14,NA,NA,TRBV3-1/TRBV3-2,TGTGCCAGCAGCCAAGATGGGTCCATTGGAGCGCAGTTCTTC,CASSQDGSIGAQFF
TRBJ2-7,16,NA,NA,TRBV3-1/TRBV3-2,TGTGCCAGCAGCCAAGAAACGAGGACAGCAGAATACGAGCAGTACTTC,CASSQETRTAEYEQYF
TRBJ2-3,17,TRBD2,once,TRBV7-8,TGTGCCAGCAGCAAACGACTAGCGGGAGAGGGTGTGAATACGCAGTATTTT,CASSKRLAGEGVNTQYF
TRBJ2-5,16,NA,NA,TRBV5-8,TGTGCCAGCAGCTTGGCCAGAACCGGGGTGGGCGAGACCCAGTACTTC,CASSLARTGVGETQYF
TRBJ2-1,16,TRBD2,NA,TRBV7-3,TGTGCCAGCAGCTATCGACGGGAGGGAGATGTGAATGAGCAGTTCTTC,CASSYRREGDVNEQFF
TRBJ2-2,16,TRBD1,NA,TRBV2,TGTGCCAGCAGTCCCTACAGGGGCTTAGCCACCGGGGAGCTGTTTTTT,CASSPYRGLATGELFF
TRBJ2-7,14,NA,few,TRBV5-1,TGCGCCAGCAGCTTGCGGTCAGGGCCCAACGAGCAGTACTTC,CASSLRSGPNEQYF
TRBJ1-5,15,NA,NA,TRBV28,TGTGCCAGCAGAGGGCAGGGGCACGCCAATCAGCCCCAGCATTTT,CASRGQGHANQPQHF
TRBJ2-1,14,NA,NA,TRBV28,TGTGCCAGCAGTTTGGCTAGCCCCTACAATGAGCAGTTCTTC,CASSLASPYNEQFF
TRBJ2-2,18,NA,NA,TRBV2,TGTGCCAGCAGGACCATCAGCAAGGGGGGGGTCCGCACCGGGGAGCTGTTTTTT,CASRTISKGGVRTGELFF
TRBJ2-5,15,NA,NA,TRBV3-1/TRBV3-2,TGTGCCAGCAGCCAGGACAGCTACTCCCAAGAGACCCAGTACTTC,CASSQDSYSQETQYF
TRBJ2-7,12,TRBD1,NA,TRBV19,TGTGCCAGCGGGACAGGGGTCGACGAGCAGTACTTC,CASGTGVDEQYF
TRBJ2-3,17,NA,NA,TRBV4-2,TGTGCCAGCAGCCAAGATTTGGGGGAGGTTAGCACAGATACGCAGTATTTT,CASSQDLGEVSTDTQYF
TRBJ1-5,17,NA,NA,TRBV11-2,TGTGCCAGCAGCCAAATGGTTCAGGCAGGGGCAGGTCAGCCCCAGCATTTT,CASSQMVQAGAGQPQHF
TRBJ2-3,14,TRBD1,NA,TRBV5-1,TGCGCCAGCAGCGCGGGACAGGGACTCATCTCGCAGTATTTT,CASSAGQGLISQYF
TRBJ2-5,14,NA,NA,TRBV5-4,TGTGCCAGCAGCCTTAGCGCAATGGGAGAGACCCAGTACTTC,CASSLSAMGETQYF
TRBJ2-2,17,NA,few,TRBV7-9,TGTGCCAGCAGCTCCCCAACCGGGAAAGGAGACACCGGGGAGCTGTTTTTT,CASSSPTGKGDTGELFF
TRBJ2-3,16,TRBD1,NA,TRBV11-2,TGTGCCAGCAGCACACAGGGGGCCCTAGGCACAGATACGCAGTATTTT,CASSTQGALGTDTQYF